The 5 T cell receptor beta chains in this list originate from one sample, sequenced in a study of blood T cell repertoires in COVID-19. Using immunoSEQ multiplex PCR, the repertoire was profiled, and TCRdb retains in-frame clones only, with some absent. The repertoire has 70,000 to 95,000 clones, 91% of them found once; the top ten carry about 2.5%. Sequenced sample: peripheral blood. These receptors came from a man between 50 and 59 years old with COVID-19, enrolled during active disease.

CDR3 residues: CASSLGWGEGNQPQHF. CDR3 nucleotides: TGTGCCAGCAGCTTAGGGTGGGGGGAAGGCAATCAGCCCCAGCATTTT. V and J are TRBV7-3 and TRBJ1-5, with a tentative D call TRBD1 (5 bases). Trimming pared 2 bases from V and 2 bases from J, leaving 13 bases between. This CDR3 spans 16 amino acids. Looked up from germline, CDR1 is SGHTA and CDR2 is FQGTGA.

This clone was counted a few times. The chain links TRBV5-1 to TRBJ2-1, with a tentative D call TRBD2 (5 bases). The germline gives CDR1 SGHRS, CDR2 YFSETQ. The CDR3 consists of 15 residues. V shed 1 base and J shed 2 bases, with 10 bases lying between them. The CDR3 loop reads CASSLRLATYNEQFF. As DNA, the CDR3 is TGCGCCAGCAGCTTGAGGCTAGCTACCTACAATGAGCAGTTCTTC.

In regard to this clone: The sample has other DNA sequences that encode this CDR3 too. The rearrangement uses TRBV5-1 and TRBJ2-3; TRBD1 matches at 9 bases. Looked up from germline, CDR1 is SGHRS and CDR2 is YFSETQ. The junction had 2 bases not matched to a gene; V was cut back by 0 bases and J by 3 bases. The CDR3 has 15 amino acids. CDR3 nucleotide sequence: TGCGCCAGCAGCTTGGGACAGGGGGGGACAGATACGCAGTATTTT. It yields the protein CASSLGQGGTDTQYF.

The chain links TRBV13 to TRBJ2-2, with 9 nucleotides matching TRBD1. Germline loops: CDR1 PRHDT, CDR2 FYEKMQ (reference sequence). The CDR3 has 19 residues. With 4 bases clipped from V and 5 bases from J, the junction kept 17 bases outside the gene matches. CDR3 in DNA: TGTGCCAGCAGCTCAACCCGCCTGTGGACAGGGGAGGAGACCGGGGAGCTGTTTTTT. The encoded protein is CASSSTRLWTGEETGELFF.

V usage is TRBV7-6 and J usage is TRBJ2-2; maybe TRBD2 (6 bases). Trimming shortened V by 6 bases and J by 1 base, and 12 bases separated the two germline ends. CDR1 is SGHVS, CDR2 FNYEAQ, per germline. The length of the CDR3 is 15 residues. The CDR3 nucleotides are TGTGCCAGCAGTCCCCGGACTAAGAACACCGGGGAGCTGTTTTTT. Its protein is CASSPRTKNTGELFF.